The clone carrying this TCR beta chain has just a few counts. Its antigen is undetermined. The CDR3 runs to 14 residues. In germline, CDR1 is SGHRS, CDR2 YFSETQ. Trimming removed 4 bases from V and 3 bases from J; junction bases left unmatched: 4. The study's findings and limits: Tumor Treg TCRs overlapped most with tumor naive CD4+ cells. The TCR gene usage of tumor memory CD4+ T cells clustered together with blood and lymph node memory CD4+ cells and with lymph node naive CD4+ cells.

Constant-region reverse primers amplified full-length variable regions, followed by semi-nested Nested Universal Primer A PCR. In TCRdb, the 5' RACE reads were re-called with MiXCR into one record per CDR3 protein. The sample has 60,000 to 65,000 distinct CDR3 sequences; 25% to 35% are singletons. The genes are TRBV5-1 and TRBJ1-1, with 9 bases lining up with TRBD1. Input material: tumor-infiltrating naive CD4+ T cells sorted from the breast tumor. Specified subset: naive CD4+ T cells, CD4+CD45RA+CD25-. The sequence came from a female donor with breast cancer. In DNA form, the CDR3 reads TGCGCCAGCAGCGGAAGGACAGGGGACACTGAAGCTTTCTTT. Its translation: CASSGRTGDTEAFF. The variable domain in full, with the rest retrieved from reference TRBV5-1 and TRBJ1-1, is KAGVTQTPRYLIKTRGQQVTLSCSPISGHRSVSWYQQTPGQGLQFLFEYFSETQRNKGNFPGRFSGRQFSNSRSEMNVSTLELGDSALYLCASSGRTGDTEAFFGQGTRLTVV.